Below are 20 T cell receptor beta chains sequenced from a single sample in a study of post-analysis software for immune sequencing data. The antigens for these receptors are not known. Findings and limits, study-wide: There were a handful of TRBV segments more frequent in patients than controls, and TRBV5-6, TRBV5-1 and TRBV20-1 were among them.

TCR beta libraries were prepared from cDNA with unique molecular identifiers. One entry per CDR3 protein, called by TCRdb with MiXCR from the PCR reads. Of fewer than 550,000 distinct CDR3 sequences detected, roughly 34% appear once; the ten largest clones hold 4.5% to 7.5%. Sequencing input: blood. These receptors were collected from a girl under 18 with multiple sclerosis.

The V and J genes are TRBV10-3 and TRBJ2-1; D gene uncertain. Germline CDR1 ENHRY, CDR2 SYGVKD. The V end was cut by 2 bases, the J end by 4 bases, with 9 bases between. This CDR3 has 14 amino acids. The CDR3 DNA is TGTGCCATCAGTGAGGGAGCCCTTTACAATGAGCAGTTCTTC. This gives the protein CAISEGALYNEQFF.

The gene calls are TRBV7-9 and TRBJ2-5, with TRBD2 matching over 7 bases. This CDR3 region has 13 residues. Germline V CDR1 and CDR2: SEHNR, FQNEAQ (reference sequence). V shed 6 bases and J 5 bases; nucleotides not matched to a gene: 6. The CDR3 DNA sequence: TGTGCCAGCAGGGGGGGGACGCTGGAGACCCAGTACTTC. It encodes CASRGGTLETQYF.

This clonotype was observed a few times. The J gene is TRBJ2-5, the V gene TRBV15; 7 nucleotides line up with TRBD2. This CDR3 is built from 14 residues. Germline loops: CDR1 LNHNV, CDR2 YYDKDF (reference sequence). Losses at the gene ends were 3 bases for V and 2 bases for J; bases not matched to a gene: 3. CDR3 region: CATSSGGLQETQYF. The CDR3 DNA reads as TGTGCCACCAGCAGCGGGGGACTACAAGAGACCCAGTACTTC.

In DNA form, the CDR3 reads TGTGCCATCAGTGAGTCACCCGGCAGGGCGGCTAATGAAAAACTGTTTTTT. This gives the protein CAISESPGRAANEKLFF. The chain joins TRBV10-3 to TRBJ1-4; maybe TRBD1 (5 bases). The V gene's germline CDR1 is ENHRY and CDR2 SYGVKD. The CDR3 length is 17 residues. Trimming pared 0 bases from V and 3 bases from J, leaving 14 bases between.

The rearrangement joins TRBV28 to TRBJ1-1; no clear D gene. Deletions cut 6 bases from V and 0 bases from J, with 11 bases between. This CDR3 spans 14 amino acids. CDR1 is MDHEN and CDR2 is SYDVKM in the germline V gene. The CDR3 sequence is CASSSETMNTEAFF. CDR3 coding DNA: TGTGCCAGCAGCTCAGAAACCATGAACACTGAAGCTTTCTTT. Looking up the rest from reference TRBV28 and TRBJ1-1 gives the full variable domain: DVKVTQSSRYLVKRTGEKVFLECVQDMDHENMFWYRQDPGLGLRLIYFSYDVKMKEKGDIPEGYSVSREKKERFSLILESASTNQTSMYLCASSSETMNTEAFFGQGTRLTVV.

This clonotype has just a few counts. V is TRBV12-3 or TRBV12-4 and J is TRBJ2-1; the match to TRBD2 covers 16 bases. Trimming at V came to 5 bases and at J to 9 bases, leaving 7 bases not matched to a gene. The CDR3 extends over 16 amino acids. In DNA, the CDR3 is TGTGCCAGCAGTGTGGGACTAGCGGGGGGGCCCGGTGAGCAGTTCTTC. This translates into CASSVGLAGGPGEQFF.

This clonotype was seen more than once but under ten times. CDR3 sequence (DNA): TGTGCCAGCAGTCGGGAAATACTAGCGGGGGATCGAAAGACCCAGTACTTC. It is translated as CASSREILAGDRKTQYF. The chain employs TRBV12-3 or TRBV12-4 and TRBJ2-5; 11 nucleotides agree with TRBD2. The CDR3 runs to 17 residues. Losses at the gene ends were 5 bases for V and 6 bases for J; bases not matched to a gene: 14.

The chain is built from TRBV12-3 or TRBV12-4 and TRBJ2-3, with D maybe TRBD2 (6 bases). The CDR3 is 17 residues long. V dropped 0 bases and J dropped 0 bases, with 13 bases sitting between them. The CDR3 reads CASSLARGLRSTDTQYF. CDR3 bases: TGTGCCAGCAGTTTAGCAAGGGGACTCCGAAGCACAGATACGCAGTATTTT.

This clonotype showed up just once. V and J are TRBV18 and TRBJ2-5; 7 positions match TRBD1. The J call may be wrong; the DNA end is better matched by TRBJ2-7. Germline V lookup: CDR1 KGHSH, CDR2 LQKENI. The length of the CDR3 is 15 residues. CDR3 loop: CASSPPQTGTDEQYF. In nucleotides, the CDR3 is TGTGCCAGCTCACCACCGCAGACAGGGACCGACGAGCAGTACTTC.

This clonotype showed up just once. The chain couples TRBV12-3 or TRBV12-4 to TRBJ2-1; no firm D call. The CDR3 spans 17 residues. Trimming removed 6 bases from V and 0 bases from J, with 18 bases in between. The CDR3 protein is CASSRGPTTNSYNEQFF. The CDR3 nucleotides are TGTGCCAGCAGCCGTGGACCGACCACAAACTCCTACAATGAGCAGTTCTTC.

This chain links TRBV29-1 with TRBJ1-5; 7 nucleotides line up with TRBD1. CDR1 is SQVTM, CDR2 ANQGSEA, per germline. This CDR3 has 13 amino acids. V was clipped by 6 bases and J by 1 base; unmatched bases: 3. CDR3 in amino acids: CSVVQGSNQPQHF. The CDR3 DNA reads as TGCAGCGTCGTACAGGGGAGCAATCAGCCCCAGCATTTT. The full variable domain, rest sourced from reference TRBV29-1 and TRBJ1-5, is SAVISQKPSRDICQRGTSLTIQCQVDSQVTMMFWYRQQPGQSLTLIATANQGSEATYESGFVIDKFPISRPNLTFSTLTVSNMSPEDSSIYLCSVVQGSNQPQHFGDGTRLSIL.

The chain has TRBV10-3 and TRBJ2-3, with unresolved D. The V end was cut by 4 bases, the J end by 2 bases, with 13 bases between. CDR3 size: 15 residues. CDR1 and CDR2 from the germline V gene are ENHRY and SYGVKD. CDR3 nucleotides: TGTGCCATCAGTGTTTCTGCCGACAACACAGATACGCAGTATTTT. Its protein is CAISVSADNTDTQYF.

This clonotype has a handful of counts. DNA for the CDR3: TGTGCCAGCAGTCTCCCACCTGCGGGCTCCATCGCAGATACGCAGTATTTT. Protein product: CASSLPPAGSIADTQYF. The chain carries TRBV7-9 and TRBJ2-3, with TRBD2 as a possible D gene (5 bases). CDR1 is SEHNR, CDR2 FQNEAQ, per germline (reference sequence). This CDR3 comprises 17 residues. V was shortened by 6 bases and J by 4 bases, with 23 bases between the two germline ends.

This chain links TRBV3-1 with TRBJ2-3; D not resolved. The CDR3 has 15 amino acids. V dropped 1 base and J dropped 2 bases, with 10 bases sitting between them. Per germline, CDR1 LGHDT and CDR2 YNNKEL (reference sequence). Here the CDR3 reads CASSQGVNPTDTQYF. Here the CDR3 DNA reads TGTGCCAGCAGCCAAGGAGTCAACCCCACAGATACGCAGTATTTT.

The sample holds a few counts of this clonotype. V and J are TRBV14 and TRBJ2-5; no clear D. The germline CDR1 and CDR2 sequences are SGHDN and FVKESK. The CDR3 consists of 13 residues. Trimming stripped 0 bases from V and 9 bases from J, with 11 bases between. The CDR3 spells CASSQDLVGAQYF. The CDR3 DNA reads TGTGCCAGCAGCCAAGATCTCGTCGGAGCCCAGTACTTC.

This clonotype was recorded at least ten times. The V gene is TRBV10-3, the J gene TRBJ2-5; 8 bases agree with TRBD2. This CDR3 has 14 residues. The germline CDR1 and CDR2 sequences are ENHRY and SYGVKD. Losses at the gene ends were 2 bases for V and 4 bases for J; bases not matched to a gene: 3. CDR3 DNA sequence: TGTGCCATCAGTGAGCGGGGGGGCCGAGAGACCCAGTACTTC. The encoded protein is CAISERGGRETQYF.

This clonotype was recorded once. V gene TRBV20-1 combines with J gene TRBJ1-5; D is perhaps TRBD1 (5 bases). V dropped 6 bases and J dropped 6 bases, with 15 bases sitting between them. Germline assignment: CDR1 DFQATT and CDR2 SNEGSKA (reference sequence). CDR3 length: 13 amino acids. The CDR3: CSAPDGQGQPQHF. CDR3 in DNA: TGCAGTGCCCCTGACGGACAAGGTCAGCCCCAGCATTTT.

The chain links TRBV5-8 to TRBJ1-2; possibly TRBD1 for D (5 bases). Trimming pared 5 bases from V and 0 bases from J, leaving 8 bases between. This CDR3 has 13 amino acids. Germline V gene data show CDR1 as SGHTS and CDR2 as YDEGEE. CDR3 sequence: CASRAGPNYGYTF. Written as DNA, the CDR3 is TGTGCCAGCAGGGCAGGGCCTAACTATGGCTACACCTTC.

The gene calls are TRBV6-5 and TRBJ2-5; 11 nucleotides agree with TRBD2. CDR3 length: 16 residues. Germline V CDR1 and CDR2: MNHEY, SVGAGI. Trimming removed 0 bases from V and 4 bases from J; junction bases left unmatched: 4. The CDR3 reads CASSYSRLAGIETQYF. In DNA, the CDR3 is TGTGCCAGCAGTTACTCAAGACTAGCGGGGATAGAGACCCAGTACTTC.

V gene TRBV10-1 combines with J gene TRBJ1-5; D gene unclear. Germline V gene data show CDR1 as WNHNN and CDR2 as SYGVQD (reference sequence). V lost 4 bases and J 4 bases, leaving 8 bases between the germline ends. There are 13 residues in the CDR3. In DNA form, the CDR3 reads TGCGCCAGCAGTGCAGGAGGTAATCAGCCCCAGCATTTT. It codes for CASSAGGNQPQHF.